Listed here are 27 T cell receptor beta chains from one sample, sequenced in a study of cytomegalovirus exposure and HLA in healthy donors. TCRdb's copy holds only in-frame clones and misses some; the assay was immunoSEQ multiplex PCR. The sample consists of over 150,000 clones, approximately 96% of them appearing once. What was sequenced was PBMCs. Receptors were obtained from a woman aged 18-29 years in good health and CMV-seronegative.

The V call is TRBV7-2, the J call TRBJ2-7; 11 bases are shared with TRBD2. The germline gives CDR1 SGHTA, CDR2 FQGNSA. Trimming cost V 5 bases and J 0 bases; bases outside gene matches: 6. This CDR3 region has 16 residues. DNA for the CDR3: TGTGCCAGCAGCCCTCAGGGGACTAGCGGCTCCTACGAGCAGTACTTC. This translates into CASSPQGTSGSYEQYF.

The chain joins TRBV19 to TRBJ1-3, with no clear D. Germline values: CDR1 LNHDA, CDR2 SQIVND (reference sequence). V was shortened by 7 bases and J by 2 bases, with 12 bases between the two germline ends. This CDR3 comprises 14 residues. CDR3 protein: CASTPREPGNTIYF. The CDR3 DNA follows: TGTGCCAGTACCCCCCGGGAGCCTGGAAACACCATATATTTT.

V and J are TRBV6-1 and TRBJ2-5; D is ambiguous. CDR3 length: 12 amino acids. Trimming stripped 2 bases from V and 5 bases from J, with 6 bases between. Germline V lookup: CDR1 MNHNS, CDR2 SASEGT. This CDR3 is CASSELRETQYF. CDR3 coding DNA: TGTGCCAGCAGTGAACTTCGGGAGACCCAGTACTTC.

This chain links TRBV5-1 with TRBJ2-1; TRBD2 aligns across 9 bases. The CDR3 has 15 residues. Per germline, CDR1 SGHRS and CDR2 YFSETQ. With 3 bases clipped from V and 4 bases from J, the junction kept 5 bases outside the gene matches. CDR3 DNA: TGCGCCAGCAGCTATGTAGCGGGGGAATACAATGAGCAGTTCTTC. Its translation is CASSYVAGEYNEQFF.

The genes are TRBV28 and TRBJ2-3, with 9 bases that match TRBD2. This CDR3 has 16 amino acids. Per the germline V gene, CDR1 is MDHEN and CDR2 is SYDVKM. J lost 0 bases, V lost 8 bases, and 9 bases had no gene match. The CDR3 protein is CASGYSGGSSTDTQYF. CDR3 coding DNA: TGTGCCAGCGGCTATAGCGGGGGAAGTAGCACAGATACGCAGTATTTT. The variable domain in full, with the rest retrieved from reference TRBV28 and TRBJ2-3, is DVKVTQSSRYLVKRTGEKVFLECVQDMDHENMFWYRQDPGLGLRLIYFSYDVKMKEKGDIPEGYSVSREKKERFSLILESASTNQTSMYLCASGYSGGSSTDTQYFGPGTRLTVL.

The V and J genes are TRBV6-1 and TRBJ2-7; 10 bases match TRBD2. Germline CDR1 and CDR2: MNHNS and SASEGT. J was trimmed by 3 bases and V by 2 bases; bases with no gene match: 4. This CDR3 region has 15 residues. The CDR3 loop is CASSEIKRGGYEQYF. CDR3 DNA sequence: TGTGCCAGCAGTGAAATCAAGCGGGGGGGCTACGAGCAGTACTTC.

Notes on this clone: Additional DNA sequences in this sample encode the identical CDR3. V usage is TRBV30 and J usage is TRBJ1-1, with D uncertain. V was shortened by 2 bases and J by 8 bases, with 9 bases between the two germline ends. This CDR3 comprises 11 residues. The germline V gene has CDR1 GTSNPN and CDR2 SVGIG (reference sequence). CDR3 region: CAWSPTREAFF. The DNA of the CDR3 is TGTGCCTGGAGTCCCACGAGGGAAGCTTTCTTT.

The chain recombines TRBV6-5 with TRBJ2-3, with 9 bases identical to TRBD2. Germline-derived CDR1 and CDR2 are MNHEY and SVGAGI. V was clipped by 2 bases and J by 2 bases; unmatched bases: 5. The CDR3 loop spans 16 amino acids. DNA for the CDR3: TGTGCCAGCAGTTACCAGCGGGGGGTAGCCACAGATACGCAGTATTTT. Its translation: CASSYQRGVATDTQYF.

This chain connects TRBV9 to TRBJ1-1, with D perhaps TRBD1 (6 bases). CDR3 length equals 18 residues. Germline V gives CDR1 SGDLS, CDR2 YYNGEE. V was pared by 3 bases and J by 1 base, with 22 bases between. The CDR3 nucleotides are TGTGCCAGCAGCGCCCCCTTCGGCGGGGGGGCCGGGAACACTGAAGCTTTCTTT. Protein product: CASSAPFGGGAGNTEAFF. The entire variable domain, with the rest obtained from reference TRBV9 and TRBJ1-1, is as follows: DSGVTQTPKHLITATGQRVTLRCSPRSGDLSVYWYQQSLDQGLQFLIQYYNGEERAKGNILERFSAQQFPDLHSELNLSSLELGDSALYFCASSAPFGGGAGNTEAFFGQGTRLTVV.

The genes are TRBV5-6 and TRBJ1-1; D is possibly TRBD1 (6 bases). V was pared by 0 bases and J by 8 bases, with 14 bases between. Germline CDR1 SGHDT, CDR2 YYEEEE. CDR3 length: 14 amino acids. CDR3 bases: TGTGCCAGCAGCTTGGGGTCGGCGCAGGGGGAAGCTTTCTTT. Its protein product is CASSLGSAQGEAFF.

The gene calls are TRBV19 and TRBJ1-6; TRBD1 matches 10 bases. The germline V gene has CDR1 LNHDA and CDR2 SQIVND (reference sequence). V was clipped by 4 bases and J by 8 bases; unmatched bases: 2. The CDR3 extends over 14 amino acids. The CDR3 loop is CASSTTGGYSPLHF. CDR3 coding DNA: TGTGCCAGTAGTACGACAGGGGGCTATTCACCCCTCCACTTT.

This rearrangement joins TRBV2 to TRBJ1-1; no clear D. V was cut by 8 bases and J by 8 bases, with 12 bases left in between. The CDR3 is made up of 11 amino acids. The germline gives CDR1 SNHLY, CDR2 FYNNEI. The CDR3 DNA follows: TGTGCCAGCTTTTACAGCGGGGAAGCTTTCTTT. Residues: CASFYSGEAFF.

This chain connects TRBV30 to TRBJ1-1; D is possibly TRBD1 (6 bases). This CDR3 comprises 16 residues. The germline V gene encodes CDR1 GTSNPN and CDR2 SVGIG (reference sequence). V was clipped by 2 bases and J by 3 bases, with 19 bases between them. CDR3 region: CAWSQGQSTYDTEAFF. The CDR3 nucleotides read TGTGCCTGGAGTCAAGGACAGTCAACTTACGACACTGAAGCTTTCTTT.

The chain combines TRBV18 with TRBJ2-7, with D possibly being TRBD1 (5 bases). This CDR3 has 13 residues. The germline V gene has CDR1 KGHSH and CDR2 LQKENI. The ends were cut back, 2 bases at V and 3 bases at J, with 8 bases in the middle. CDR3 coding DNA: TGTGCCAGCTCACCAAGAGACAGCTACGAGCAGTACTTC. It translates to CASSPRDSYEQYF.

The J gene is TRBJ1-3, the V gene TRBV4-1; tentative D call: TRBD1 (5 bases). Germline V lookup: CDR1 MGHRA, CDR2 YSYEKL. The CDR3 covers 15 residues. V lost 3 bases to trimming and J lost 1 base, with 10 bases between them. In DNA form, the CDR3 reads TGCGCCAGCAGCCAGTTTCAGGGATCTGGAAACACCATATATTTT. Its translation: CASSQFQGSGNTIYF.

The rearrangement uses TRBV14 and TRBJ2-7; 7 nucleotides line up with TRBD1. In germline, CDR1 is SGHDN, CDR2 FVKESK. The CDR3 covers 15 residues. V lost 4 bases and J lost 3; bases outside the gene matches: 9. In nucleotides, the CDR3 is TGTGCCAGCAGCCCCTGGACAGGAGGTCGCTACGAGCAGTACTTC. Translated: CASSPWTGGRYEQYF.

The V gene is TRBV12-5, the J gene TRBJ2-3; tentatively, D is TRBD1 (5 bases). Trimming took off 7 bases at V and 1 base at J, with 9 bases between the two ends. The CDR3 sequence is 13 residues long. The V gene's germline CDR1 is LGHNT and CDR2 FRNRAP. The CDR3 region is CASVQGGTDTQYF. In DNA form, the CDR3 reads TGTGCTAGTGTTCAAGGGGGCACAGATACGCAGTATTTT.

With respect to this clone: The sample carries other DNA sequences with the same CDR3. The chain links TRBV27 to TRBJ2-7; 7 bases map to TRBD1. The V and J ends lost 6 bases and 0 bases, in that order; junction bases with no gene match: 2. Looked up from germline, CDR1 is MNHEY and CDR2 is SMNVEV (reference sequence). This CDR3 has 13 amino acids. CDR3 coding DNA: TGTGCCAGCAGCCGGGACAGCTCCTACGAGCAGTACTTC. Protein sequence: CASSRDSSYEQYF.

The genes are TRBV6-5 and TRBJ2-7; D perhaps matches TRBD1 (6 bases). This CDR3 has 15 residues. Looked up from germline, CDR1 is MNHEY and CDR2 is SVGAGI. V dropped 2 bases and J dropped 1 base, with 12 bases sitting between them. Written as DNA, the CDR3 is TGTGCCAGCAGTTACACAGGGTATAGTTCCTACGAGCAGTACTTC. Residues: CASSYTGYSSYEQYF.

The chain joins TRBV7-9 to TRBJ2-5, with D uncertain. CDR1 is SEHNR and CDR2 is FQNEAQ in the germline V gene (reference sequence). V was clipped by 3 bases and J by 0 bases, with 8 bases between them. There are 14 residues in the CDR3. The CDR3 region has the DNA TGTGCCAGCAGCTTCATACTTAACCAAGAGACCCAGTACTTC. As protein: CASSFILNQETQYF.

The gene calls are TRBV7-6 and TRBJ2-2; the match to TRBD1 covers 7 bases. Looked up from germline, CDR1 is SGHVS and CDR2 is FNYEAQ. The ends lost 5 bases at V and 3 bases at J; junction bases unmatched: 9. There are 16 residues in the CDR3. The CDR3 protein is CASSARQGVYTGELFF. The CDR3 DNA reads TGTGCCAGCAGCGCCCGACAGGGAGTATACACCGGGGAGCTGTTTTTT.

CDR3 nucleotides: TGTGCCAGCAGTTCCACAGGGGGCCAGAGAAACACCATATATTTT. Amino acid sequence: CASSSTGGQRNTIYF. The V gene is TRBV27, the J gene TRBJ1-3; 9 bases fit TRBD1. CDR1 and CDR2 from the germline V gene are MNHEY and SMNVEV (reference sequence). V shed 4 bases, J shed 5 bases, and the junction held 6 bases outside the gene matches. This CDR3 spans 15 amino acids.

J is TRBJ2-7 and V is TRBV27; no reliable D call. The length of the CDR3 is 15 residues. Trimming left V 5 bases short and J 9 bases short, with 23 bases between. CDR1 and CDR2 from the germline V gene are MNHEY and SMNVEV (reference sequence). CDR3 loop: CASSPSATALFGQYF. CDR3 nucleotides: TGTGCCAGCAGTCCCTCAGCCACAGCTCTCTTCGGGCAGTACTTC.

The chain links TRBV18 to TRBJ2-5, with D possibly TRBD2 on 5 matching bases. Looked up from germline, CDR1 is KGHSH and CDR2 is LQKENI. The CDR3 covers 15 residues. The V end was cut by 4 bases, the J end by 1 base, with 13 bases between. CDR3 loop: CASSLSRGTQETQYF. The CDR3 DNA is TGTGCCAGCTCACTCAGTCGGGGTACCCAAGAGACCCAGTACTTC.

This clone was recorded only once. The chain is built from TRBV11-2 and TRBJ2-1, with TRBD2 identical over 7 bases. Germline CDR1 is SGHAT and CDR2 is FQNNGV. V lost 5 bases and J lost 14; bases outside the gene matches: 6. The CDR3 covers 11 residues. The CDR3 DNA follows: TGTGCCAGCAGCCGAGGACTAGATAAGTTCTTC. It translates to CASSRGLDKFF.

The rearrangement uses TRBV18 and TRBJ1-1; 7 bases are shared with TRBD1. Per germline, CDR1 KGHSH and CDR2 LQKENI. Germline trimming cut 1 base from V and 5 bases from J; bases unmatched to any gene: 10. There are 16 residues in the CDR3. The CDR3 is CASSPRGDRHITEAFF. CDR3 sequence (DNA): TGTGCCAGCTCACCACGGGGGGACAGACATATTACTGAAGCTTTCTTT.

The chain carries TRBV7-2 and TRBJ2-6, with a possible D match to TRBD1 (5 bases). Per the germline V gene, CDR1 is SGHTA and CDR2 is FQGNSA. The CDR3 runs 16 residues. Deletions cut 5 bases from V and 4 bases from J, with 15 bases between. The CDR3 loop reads CASSPQMRTGANVLTF. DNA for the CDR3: TGTGCCAGCAGCCCGCAGATGAGGACAGGGGCCAACGTCCTGACTTTC.